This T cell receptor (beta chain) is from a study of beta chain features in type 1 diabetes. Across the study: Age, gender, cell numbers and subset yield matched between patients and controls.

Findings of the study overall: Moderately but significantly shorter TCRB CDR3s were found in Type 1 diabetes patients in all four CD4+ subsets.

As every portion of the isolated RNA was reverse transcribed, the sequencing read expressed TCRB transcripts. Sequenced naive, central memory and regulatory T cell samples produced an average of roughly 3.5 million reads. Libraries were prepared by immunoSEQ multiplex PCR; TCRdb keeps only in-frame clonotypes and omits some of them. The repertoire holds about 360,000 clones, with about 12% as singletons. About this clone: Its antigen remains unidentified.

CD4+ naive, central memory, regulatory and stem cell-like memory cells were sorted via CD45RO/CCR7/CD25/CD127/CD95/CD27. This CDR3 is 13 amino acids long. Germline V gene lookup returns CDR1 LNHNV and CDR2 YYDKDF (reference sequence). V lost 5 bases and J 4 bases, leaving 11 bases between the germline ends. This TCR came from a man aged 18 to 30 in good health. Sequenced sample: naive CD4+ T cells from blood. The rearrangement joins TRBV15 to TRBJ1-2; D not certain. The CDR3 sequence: CATSVVRSYGYTF. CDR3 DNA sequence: TGTGCCACCAGCGTGGTCAGGTCCTATGGCTACACCTTC.